These T cell receptor beta chains were read from a single sample in a study of T cell repertoires in cytomegalovirus infection. TCRdb processed the reads anew with MiXCR; each CDR3 protein has one entry. The sample lists roughly 280,000 distinct CDR3 sequences, roughly an eighth occurring once. The sample comprised PBMCs. These receptors all stem from a human donor in good health (CMV status not recorded). Some clones in this sample may be carry-over from other donors' samples. Both conserved end residues are part of each CDR3. Each record gives: J gene, V gene, D gene, CDR3 protein. D genes are given only for firm matches.

J gene: TRBJ1-6
V gene: TRBV20-1
D gene: NA
CDR3 protein: CSASVEGSNNSPLHF

J gene: TRBJ2-7
V gene: TRBV4-3
D gene: TRBD1
CDR3 protein: CASSQPGQGEQYF

J gene: TRBJ1-4
V gene: TRBV25-1
D gene: NA
CDR3 protein: CASSKGASEKLFF

J gene: TRBJ1-5
V gene: TRBV27
D gene: NA
CDR3 protein: CASRDRGPSNQPQHF

J gene: TRBJ2-7
V gene: TRBV11-2
D gene: TRBD2
CDR3 protein: CASSLLAGAGGSYEQYF

J gene: TRBJ2-1
V gene: TRBV7-2
D gene: NA
CDR3 protein: CASTINRGSEQFF

J gene: TRBJ1-5
V gene: TRBV20-1
D gene: NA
CDR3 protein: CGVRREDQPQHF

J gene: TRBJ2-7
V gene: TRBV7-2
D gene: NA
CDR3 protein: CASSTLGLRIQHSYEQYF

J gene: TRBJ2-1
V gene: TRBV20-1
D gene: TRBD2
CDR3 protein: CSATSGPYNEQFF

J gene: TRBJ2-5
V gene: TRBV2
D gene: TRBD2
CDR3 protein: CASSEGKRGTTTGAQYF